The sequence of this T cell receptor (beta chain) was determined in a study of blood T cell repertoires in COVID-19 (dated by TCRdb to the early 2020s). Describing the broader study: Samples covering the acute and convalescent phases of COVID-19 were provided by collaborators in the United States, Italy and Spain. The prospective study material was composed of cDNA or gDNA derived from T cells, B-cell-depleted T cells, or PBMCs. Subjects who had been exposed to COVID-19, were actively infected with it, or had recovered from it provided the deeply sampled blood TCRbeta repertoires that made up the dataset. The repertoires were released in a freely available public database intended as a resource for research on the immune response to SARS-CoV-2. Samples were obtained from the ongoing ImmuneRACE study (first 160 participants) and from 1,254 subjects provided by 6 global collaborators. The sample metadata nearly always contained a de-identified subject ID, COVID-19 status, age in years and sex. Where available, HLA class I and class II types were obtained from metadata supplied by the sample provider rather than from assay-based typing.

The CDR1 and CDR2 encoded by the germline V gene (reference sequence) are LNHDA and SQIVND. V is pared back by 4 bases and J by 1 base, with 22 bases lying between the germline termini. The CDR3 has 18 amino acids, counting the end cysteine and phenylalanine. The sequence is cut down to CDR3 DNA, 54 bases in frame from base 1. TCRbeta CDR3 regions were amplified from genomic DNA using the immunoSEQ Assay, a bias-controlled multiplex PCR. Concerning the study's data processing: Within the assay, amplification of reference gene primers was used to estimate how many nucleated cells each sample contained. To quantify the absolute abundance of each unique TCRbeta CDR3 rearrangement, sequence reads were collapsed and filtered. For each sample, productive Simpson clonality was calculated as the square root of Simpson's diversity index over productive rearrangements. Here the immuneACCESS table is served through TCRdb, limited to in-frame sequences with V and J called. Missing clones are a known gap in these copies; in checked studies unresolved V genes cover under half, and the rest lacks a known reason. The V and J calls and clone size come from that table; D and trimming were worked out from the DNA. Present in this sample are more than 200,000 clones, 84% of which were seen just once. The ten largest clones add up to roughly 10% of the sample.

The research as a whole found: How much clinical and demographic metadata was included differed by source and by participant, and the metadata was provided uncurated.

One collaborating source in Seattle enrolled patients during active infection and followed them longitudinally through the course of disease. Whole blood was collected in K2EDTA tubes by collaborating institutions according to the institutions' own protocols. For TCRbeta analysis, collaborator samples were shipped as frozen whole blood, as isolated PBMCs, or as DNA extracted from either sample type. Only one count was recorded for this clone. No antigen is known for it. Per-nucleotide qualities are absent, and no much larger clonotype sits a single base away. The sequence came from a woman at least 80 years old with COVID-19, enrolled during active disease. The source material was peripheral blood. The chain is encoded by TRBV19 joined to TRBJ1-2; TRBD1 is a weak D gene call, 6 bases matching. In nucleotides, the sequence is TGTGCCAGTAGTACGAACAGGGTTGGTTTTTTGAATAACTATGGCTACACCTTC. This translates into CASSTNRVGFLNNYGYTF. Supplemented by the reference TRBV19 and TRBJ1-2 proteins around the CDR3, the complete variable domain is DGGITQSPKYLFRKEGQNVTLSCEQNLNHDAMYWYRQDPGQGLRLIYYSQIVNDFQKGDIAEGYSVSREKKESFPLTVTSAQKNPTAFYLCASSTNRVGFLNNYGYTFGSGTRLTVV.